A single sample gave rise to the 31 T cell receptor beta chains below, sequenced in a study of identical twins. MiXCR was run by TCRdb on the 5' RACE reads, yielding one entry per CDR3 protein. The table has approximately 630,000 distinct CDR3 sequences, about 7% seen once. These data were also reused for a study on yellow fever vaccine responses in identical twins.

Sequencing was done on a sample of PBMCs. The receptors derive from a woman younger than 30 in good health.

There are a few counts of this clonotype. This CDR3 reads CAISRAVGGNTEAFF. CDR3 nucleotide sequence: TGTGCCATCAGCAGGGCCGTAGGGGGTAACACTGAAGCTTTCTTT. J is TRBJ1-1 and V is TRBV10-3; D is possibly TRBD1 (6 bases). V was shortened by 6 bases and J by 2 bases, with 16 bases between the two germline ends. This CDR3 has 15 residues. In germline, CDR1 is ENHRY, CDR2 SYGVKD.

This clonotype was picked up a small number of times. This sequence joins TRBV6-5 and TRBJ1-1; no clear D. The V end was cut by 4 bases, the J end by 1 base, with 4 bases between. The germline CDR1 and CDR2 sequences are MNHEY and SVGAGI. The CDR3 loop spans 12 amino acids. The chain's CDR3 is CASSSTNTEAFF. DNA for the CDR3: TGTGCCAGCAGTTCCACGAACACTGAAGCTTTCTTT.

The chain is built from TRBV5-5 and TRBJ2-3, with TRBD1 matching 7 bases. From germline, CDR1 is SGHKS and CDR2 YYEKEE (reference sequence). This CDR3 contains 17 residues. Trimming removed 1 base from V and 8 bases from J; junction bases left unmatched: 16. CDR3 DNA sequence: TGTGCCAGCAGCTTGAATACAGGGGCGGCCTCTGGGTCTACGCAGTATTTT. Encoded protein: CASSLNTGAASGSTQYF.

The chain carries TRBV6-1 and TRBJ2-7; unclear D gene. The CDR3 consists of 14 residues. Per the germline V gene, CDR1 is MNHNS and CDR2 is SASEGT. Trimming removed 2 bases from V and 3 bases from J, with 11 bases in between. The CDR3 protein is CASSESSQFYEQYV. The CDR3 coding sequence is TGTGCCAGCAGTGAAAGTTCCCAATTCTACGAGCAGTACGTC.

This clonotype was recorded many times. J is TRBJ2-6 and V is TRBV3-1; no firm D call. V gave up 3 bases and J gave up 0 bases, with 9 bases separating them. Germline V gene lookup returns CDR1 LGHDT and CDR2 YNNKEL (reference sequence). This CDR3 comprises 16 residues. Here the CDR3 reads CASSQETISGANVLTF. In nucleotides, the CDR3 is TGTGCCAGCAGCCAGGAAACAATCTCTGGGGCCAACGTCCTGACTTTC.

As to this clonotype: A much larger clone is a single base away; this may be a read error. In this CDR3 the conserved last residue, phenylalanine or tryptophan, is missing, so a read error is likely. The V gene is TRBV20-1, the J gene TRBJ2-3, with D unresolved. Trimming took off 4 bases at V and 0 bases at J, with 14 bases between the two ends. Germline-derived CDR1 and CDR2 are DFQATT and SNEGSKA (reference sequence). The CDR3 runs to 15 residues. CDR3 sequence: CSANPTWGSTDTQYS. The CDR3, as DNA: TGCAGTGCTAACCCCACCTGGGGTAGCACAGATACGCAGTATTCT.

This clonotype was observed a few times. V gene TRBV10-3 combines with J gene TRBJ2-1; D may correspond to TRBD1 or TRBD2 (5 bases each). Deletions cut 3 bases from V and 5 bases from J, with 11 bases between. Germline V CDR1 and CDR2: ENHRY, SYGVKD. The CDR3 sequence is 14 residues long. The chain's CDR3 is CAISDRDGNNEQFF. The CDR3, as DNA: TGTGCCATCAGTGACCGGGACGGGAACAATGAGCAGTTCTTC.

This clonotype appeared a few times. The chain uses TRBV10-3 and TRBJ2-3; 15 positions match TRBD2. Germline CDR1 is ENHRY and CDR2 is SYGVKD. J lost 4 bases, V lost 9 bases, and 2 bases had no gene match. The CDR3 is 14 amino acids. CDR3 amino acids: CAIGLAGGADTQYF. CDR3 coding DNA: TGTGCCATTGGACTAGCGGGAGGGGCAGATACGCAGTATTTT.

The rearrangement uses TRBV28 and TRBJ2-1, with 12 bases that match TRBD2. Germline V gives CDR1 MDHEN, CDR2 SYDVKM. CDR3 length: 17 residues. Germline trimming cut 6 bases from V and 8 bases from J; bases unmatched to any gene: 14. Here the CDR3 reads CASRNGLAGYPLDEQFF. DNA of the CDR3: TGTGCCAGCAGAAACGGACTAGCGGGGTATCCCCTCGATGAGCAGTTCTTC.

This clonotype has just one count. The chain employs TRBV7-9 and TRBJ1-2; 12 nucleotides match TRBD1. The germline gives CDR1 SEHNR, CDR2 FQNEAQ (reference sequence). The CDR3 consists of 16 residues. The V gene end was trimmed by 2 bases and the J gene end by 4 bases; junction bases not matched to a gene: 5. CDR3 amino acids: CASSLTGTGGSYGYTF. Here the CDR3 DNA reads TGTGCCAGCAGCTTAACCGGGACAGGGGGCTCCTATGGCTACACCTTC. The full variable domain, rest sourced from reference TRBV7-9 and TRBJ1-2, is DTGVSQNPRHKITKRGQNVTFRCDPISEHNRLYWYRQTLGQGPEFLTYFQNEAQLEKSRLLSDRFSAERPKGSFSTLEIQRTEQGDSAMYLCASSLTGTGGSYGYTFGSGTRLTVV.

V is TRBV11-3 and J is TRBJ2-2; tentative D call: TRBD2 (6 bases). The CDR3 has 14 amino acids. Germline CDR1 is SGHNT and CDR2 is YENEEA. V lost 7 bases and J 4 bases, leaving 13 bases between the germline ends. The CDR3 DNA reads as TGTGCCAGCATCCGTAGCGGATTCACCGGGGAGCTGTTTTTT. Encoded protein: CASIRSGFTGELFF.

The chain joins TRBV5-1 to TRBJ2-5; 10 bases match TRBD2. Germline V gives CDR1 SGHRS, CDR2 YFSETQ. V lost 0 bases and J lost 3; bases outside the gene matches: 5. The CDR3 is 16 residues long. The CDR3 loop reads CASSLAVSGREETQYF. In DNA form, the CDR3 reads TGCGCCAGCAGCTTGGCCGTGAGCGGGAGGGAAGAGACCCAGTACTTC.

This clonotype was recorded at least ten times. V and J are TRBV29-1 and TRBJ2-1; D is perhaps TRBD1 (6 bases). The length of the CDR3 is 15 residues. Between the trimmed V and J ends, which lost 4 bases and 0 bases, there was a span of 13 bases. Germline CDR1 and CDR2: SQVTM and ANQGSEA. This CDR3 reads CSVGGLDSSYNEQFF. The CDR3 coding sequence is TGCAGCGTTGGGGGGCTAGACAGCTCCTACAATGAGCAGTTCTTC.

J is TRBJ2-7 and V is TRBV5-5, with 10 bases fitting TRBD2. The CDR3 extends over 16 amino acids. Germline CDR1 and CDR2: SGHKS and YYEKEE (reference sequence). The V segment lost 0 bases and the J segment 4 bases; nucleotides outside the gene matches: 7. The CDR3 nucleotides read TGTGCCAGCAGCTTGGCCTTGCTAGCGGGAGAATACGAGCAGTACTTC. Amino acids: CASSLALLAGEYEQYF.

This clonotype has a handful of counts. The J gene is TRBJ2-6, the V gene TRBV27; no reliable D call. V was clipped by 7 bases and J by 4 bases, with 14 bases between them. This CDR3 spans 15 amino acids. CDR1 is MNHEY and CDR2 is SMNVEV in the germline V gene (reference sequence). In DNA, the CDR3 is TGTGCCAGCACCCAACCTACGCCGGGGGCCAACGTCCTGACTTTC. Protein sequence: CASTQPTPGANVLTF. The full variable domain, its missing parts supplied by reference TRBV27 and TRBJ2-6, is EAQVTQNPRYLITVTGKKLTVTCSQNMNHEYMSWYRQDPGLGLRQIYYSMNVEVTDKGDVPEGYKVSRKEKRNFPLILESPSPNQTSLYFCASTQPTPGANVLTFGAGSRLTVL.

CDR3 amino acids: CACCSDIPHSGGAIDTQYF. The CDR3 DNA sequence: TGTGCCTGCTGTTCCGATATTCCCCATAGCGGGGGGGCCATAGATACGCAGTATTTT. The rearrangement uses TRBV3-1 and TRBJ2-3; 11 bases map to TRBD2. Germline V gene data show CDR1 as LGHDT and CDR2 as YNNKEL (reference sequence). This CDR3 contains 19 residues. Unmatched junction bases numbered 24, after V lost 11 bases and J lost 5 bases.

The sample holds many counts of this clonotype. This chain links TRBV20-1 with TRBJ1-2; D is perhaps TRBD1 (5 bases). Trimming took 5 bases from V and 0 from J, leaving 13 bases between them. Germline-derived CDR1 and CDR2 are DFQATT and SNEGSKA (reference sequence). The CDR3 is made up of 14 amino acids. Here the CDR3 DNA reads TGCAGTGCTTCTACGGACACCGCTAACTATGGCTACACCTTC. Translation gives CSASTDTANYGYTF.

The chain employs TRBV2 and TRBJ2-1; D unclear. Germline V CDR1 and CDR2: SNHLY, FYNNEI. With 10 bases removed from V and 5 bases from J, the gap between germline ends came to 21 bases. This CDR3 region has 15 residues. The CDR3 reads CATPLSQTRDNEQFF. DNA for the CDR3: TGTGCCACGCCTTTGAGTCAGACCCGGGACAATGAGCAGTTCTTC.

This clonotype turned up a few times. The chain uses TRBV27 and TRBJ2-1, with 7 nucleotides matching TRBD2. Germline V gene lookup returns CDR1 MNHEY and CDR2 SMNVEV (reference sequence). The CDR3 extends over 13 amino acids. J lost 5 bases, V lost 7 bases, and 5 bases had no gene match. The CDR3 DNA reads TGTGCCAGCATGCGCGGGAGCCACAATGAGCAGTTCTTC. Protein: CASMRGSHNEQFF.

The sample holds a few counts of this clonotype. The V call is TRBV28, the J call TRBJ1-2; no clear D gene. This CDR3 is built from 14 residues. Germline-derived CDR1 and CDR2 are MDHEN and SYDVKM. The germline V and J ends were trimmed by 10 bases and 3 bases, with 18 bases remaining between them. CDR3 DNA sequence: TGTGCCACCGGAGCGTCGGTGCTGGACTATGGCTACACCTTC. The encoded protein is CATGASVLDYGYTF.

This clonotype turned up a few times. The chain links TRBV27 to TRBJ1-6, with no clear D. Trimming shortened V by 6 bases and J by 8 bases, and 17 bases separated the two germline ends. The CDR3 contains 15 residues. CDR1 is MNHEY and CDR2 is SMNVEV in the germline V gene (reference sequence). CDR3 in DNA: TGTGCCAGCAGCACATCCCTCCCCATCCATTCACCCCTCCACTTT. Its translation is CASSTSLPIHSPLHF.

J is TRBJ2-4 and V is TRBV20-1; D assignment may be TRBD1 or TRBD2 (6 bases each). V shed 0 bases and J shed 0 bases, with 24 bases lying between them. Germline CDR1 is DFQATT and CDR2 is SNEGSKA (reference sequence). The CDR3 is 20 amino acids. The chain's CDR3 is CSARDRDGGTTELAKNIQYF. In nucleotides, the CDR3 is TGCAGTGCTAGAGATCGGGACGGCGGGACAACCGAACTAGCCAAAAACATTCAGTACTTC.

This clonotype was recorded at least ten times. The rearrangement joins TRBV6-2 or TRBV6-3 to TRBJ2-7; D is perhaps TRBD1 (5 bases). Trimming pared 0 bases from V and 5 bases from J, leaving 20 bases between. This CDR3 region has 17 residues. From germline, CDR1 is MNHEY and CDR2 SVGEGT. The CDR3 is CASSYSIGVQGSHEQYF. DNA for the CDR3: TGTGCCAGCAGTTACTCGATTGGCGTTCAGGGAAGTCACGAGCAGTACTTC.

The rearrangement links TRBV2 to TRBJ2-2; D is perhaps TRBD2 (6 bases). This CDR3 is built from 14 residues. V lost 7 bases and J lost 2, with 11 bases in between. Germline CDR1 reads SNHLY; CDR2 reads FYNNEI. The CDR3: CASMSGPNTGELFF. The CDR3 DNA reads TGTGCCAGCATGAGCGGGCCAAACACCGGGGAGCTGTTTTTT.

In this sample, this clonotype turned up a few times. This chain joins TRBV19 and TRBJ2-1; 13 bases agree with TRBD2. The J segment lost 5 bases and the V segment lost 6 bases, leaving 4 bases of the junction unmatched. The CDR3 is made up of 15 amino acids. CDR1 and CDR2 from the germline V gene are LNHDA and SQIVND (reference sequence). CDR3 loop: CASRRLAGGHNEQFF. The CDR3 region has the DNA TGTGCCAGTAGGAGACTAGCGGGAGGTCACAATGAGCAGTTCTTC.

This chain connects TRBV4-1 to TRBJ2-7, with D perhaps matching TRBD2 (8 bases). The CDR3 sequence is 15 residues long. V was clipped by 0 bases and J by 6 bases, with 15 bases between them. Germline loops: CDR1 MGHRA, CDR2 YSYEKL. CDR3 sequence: CASSQEREGAGEQYF. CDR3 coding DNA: TGCGCCAGCAGCCAAGAACGGGAGGGGGCGGGCGAGCAGTACTTC.

CDR3 amino acids: CASSPRGAGGLNTGELFF. The CDR3 bases are TGTGCCAGCAGCCCCCGGGGAGCGGGGGGCCTAAACACCGGGGAGCTGTTTTTT. The J gene is TRBJ2-2, the V gene TRBV11-2; the match to TRBD2 covers 9 bases. CDR1 is SGHAT, CDR2 FQNNGV, per germline. The CDR3 runs 18 residues. V dropped 5 bases and J dropped 2; count of bases not matched to a gene: 12.

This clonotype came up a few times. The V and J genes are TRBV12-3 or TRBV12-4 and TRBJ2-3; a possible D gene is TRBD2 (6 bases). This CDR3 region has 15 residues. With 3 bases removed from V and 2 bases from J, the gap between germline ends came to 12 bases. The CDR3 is CASSFTGLLTDTQYF. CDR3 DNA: TGTGCCAGCAGTTTCACGGGACTCCTCACAGATACGCAGTATTTT.

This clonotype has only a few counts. This chain's CDR3 is CASSREMPREGLYEQFF. CDR3 bases: TGTGCCAGCAGCCGAGAGATGCCGCGGGAGGGCCTGTATGAGCAGTTCTTC. The chain employs TRBV4-2 and TRBJ2-1; 9 positions match TRBD2. The germline V gene encodes CDR1 LGHNA and CDR2 YNFKEQ. CDR3 length: 17 amino acids. The junction had 15 bases not matched to a gene; V was cut back by 4 bases and J by 8 bases.

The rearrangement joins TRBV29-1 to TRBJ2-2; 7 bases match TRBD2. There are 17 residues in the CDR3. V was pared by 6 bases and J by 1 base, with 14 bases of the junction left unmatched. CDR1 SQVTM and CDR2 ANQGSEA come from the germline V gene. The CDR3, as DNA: TGCAGCGTCTACGCTGGGGGGGATGTGGAGAACACCGGGGAGCTGTTTTTT. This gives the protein CSVYAGGDVENTGELFF.

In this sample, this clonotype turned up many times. CDR3 sequence: CASSYLAGGSHTGELFF. The CDR3 DNA sequence: TGTGCCAGCAGTTATCTAGCGGGGGGCTCACACACCGGGGAGCTGTTTTTT. This rearrangement joins TRBV6-5 to TRBJ2-2; 11 bases match TRBD2. The V segment lost 3 bases and the J segment 3 bases; nucleotides outside the gene matches: 6. Germline V gives CDR1 MNHEY, CDR2 SVGAGI. The length of the CDR3 is 17 residues.